This T cell receptor beta chain was documented in a study of T cells in tuberculosis (dated by TCRdb to the late 2010s). About the study as a whole: The study combined CD1B tetramers and high-throughput TCR immunosequencing to characterize T cells specific for the mycobacterial lipid antigen glucose monomycolate (GMM). The investigation overall reported the following: T cells binding the CD1B-GMM tetramer with low affinity may have been missed by the stringent sort gate.

Because TCR-alpha and TCR-beta chains were sequenced unpaired, no information on chain pairing was available. TCR libraries were generated with the immunoSEQ multiplex PCR assay, using TCR-beta and/or TCR-alpha/delta assays for each sample. Amplified TCR libraries were sequenced on the Illumina high-throughput platform. Turning to the authors' computational methods: Clustering and dimensionality reduction relied on pairwise TCRdist distances among GMM-specific receptors from T cells that were either sorted ex vivo or expanded in vitro. Sequence motifs, defined by gene usage and CDR3 content, were tested for enrichment in tetramer-positive compared with tetramer-negative populations. In TCRdb, the immuneACCESS table is reduced to in-frame sequences with V and J assigned. These tables do not hold every clone; where another copy was compared, an unresolved V gene accounts for under half, and the others remain unexplained. V, J and clone size are those of that table, while D and trimming were read from the DNA. This sample comprises tens of thousands of clones, approximately 91% of them detected only once. The leading ten clones occupy approximately 2% of the sample.

Trimming removed 5 bases from V and 1 base from J, leaving 3 bases between the germline ends. The CDR3 starts with the cysteine, ends with the phenylalanine, and has 13 residues. The entry retains the CDR3 DNA only, 39 bases that are in frame from base 1. Via the germline V gene (reference sequence), CDR1 is LNHDA and CDR2 SQIVND. Of note for this clone: Base-call qualities are not available, and no considerably larger clone is one nucleotide away.

After being thawed and rested overnight, PBMC were stained with GMM-loaded CD1B tetramer, a Live/Dead dye and anti-CD3, and were then sorted on a FACS Aria II. The CD1B tetramers were loaded with C32 glucose monomycolate that had been purified from Rhodococcus equi. PBMC used for tetramer sorting had been depleted of CD14-expressing monocytes for a separate study before cryopreservation. From each donor, roughly 91,000 tetramer-negative cells were also sorted and analyzed side by side with the tetramer-positive cells. Antigen-specific T cells were sorted from several healthy South African adults using GMM-loaded CD1B tetramers.

Sequences were obtained from CD1b-GMM tetramer-negative cells sorted from PBMCs. Reading the label with the study, this specimen's cell subset or site is: T cells not binding CD1B-GMM tetramer, sorted from same donor. The chain was built from TRBV19 and TRBJ2-6; no confident D gene assignment can be made. This TCR derives from an adult woman with latent tuberculosis. In nucleotides, the sequence is TGTGCCAGTAGTCCTTCTGGGGCCAACGTCCTGACTTTC. It translates to CASSPSGANVLTF.